This TCR beta chain was retrieved from a study of neurological immune-mediated disorders. This clonotype was found many times. Its antigen is not known. This CDR3 is 14 amino acids long. Looked up from germline, CDR1 is DFQATT and CDR2 is SNEGSKA (reference sequence). V gave up 1 base and J gave up 8 bases, with 17 bases separating them. 5'RACE generated cDNA with 10-nucleotide random UMIs. TCRdb used MiXCR to reprocess the 5' RACE reads, holding one entry per CDR3 protein. The table shows 90,000 to 150,000 distinct CDR3 sequences, with about 3.2% occurring only once. Overall study results and limits: A possible signature appeared as one related-CDR3 cluster, in which phylogenetic grouping placed the repertoires of 18 of 34 multiple sclerosis patients. No CDR3 amino acid sequences recurred among expanded clones across subjects, suggesting private repertoires in all groups.

The TCR originated in a woman aged 30 to 39 with multiple sclerosis. This chain connects TRBV20-1 to TRBJ1-1; D unresolved. The sample was PBMCs. CDR3 DNA: TGCAGTGCTAGAGGCGATTCTTCGTTCACAGAAGCTTTCTTT. Its protein product is CSARGDSSFTEAFF.